Listed below are T cell receptor beta chains from one sample, sequenced in a study of blood T cell repertoires in COVID-19. TCRdb's copy holds only in-frame clones and misses some; the assay was immunoSEQ multiplex PCR. Altogether about 220,000 clones are present, around 84% being singletons, with the ten largest covering about 20%. What was sequenced was peripheral blood. These receptor sequences come from a man younger than 45 with active or convalescent COVID-19. CDR3s leave out the opening cysteine and the closing phenylalanine or tryptophan.

v_call: TRBV18; j_call: TRBJ2-1; cdr3_aa: ASSPQDEQF
v_call: TRBV18; j_call: TRBJ2-7; cdr3_aa: ASSPEGQGPYEQY
v_call: TRBV9; j_call: TRBJ2-3; cdr3_aa: ASSRGTRLNTQY
v_call: TRBV5-4; j_call: TRBJ2-1; cdr3_aa: ASSLALAGTYNEQF
v_call: TRBV5-1; j_call: TRBJ2-7; cdr3_aa: ASSPGVRAYEQY
v_call: TRBV2; j_call: TRBJ1-4; cdr3_aa: ASRRQGARSEKLF
v_call: TRBV25-1; j_call: TRBJ2-1; cdr3_aa: ASTSFGTGAYNEQF
v_call: TRBV24-1; j_call: TRBJ2-7; cdr3_aa: ATSAGYEQY
v_call: TRBV27; j_call: TRBJ1-3; cdr3_aa: ASSLFPGGQGHPGNTIY
v_call: TRBV2; j_call: TRBJ2-1; cdr3_aa: ASSEVSVNEQF
v_call: TRBV15; j_call: TRBJ2-4; cdr3_aa: ATSILRTGGSRNIQY
v_call: TRBV7-3; j_call: TRBJ2-3; cdr3_aa: ASSARRTGTDTQY
v_call: TRBV28; j_call: TRBJ2-1; cdr3_aa: ASSLAGSSGYKRF
v_call: TRBV2; j_call: TRBJ2-1; cdr3_aa: ASSGASGGRRSEQF
v_call: TRBV4-3; j_call: TRBJ2-1; cdr3_aa: ASSHSGRARDNEQF
v_call: TRBV27; j_call: TRBJ1-6; cdr3_aa: ASSLYPGYNSPLH
v_call: TRBV30; j_call: TRBJ1-1; cdr3_aa: AWIGDKNTEAF
v_call: TRBV6-5; j_call: TRBJ2-7; cdr3_aa: ASSPGTGHGGEQY
v_call: TRBV16; j_call: TRBJ2-1; cdr3_aa: ASSQRVGGNNEQF
v_call: TRBV27; j_call: TRBJ2-7; cdr3_aa: ASSPPNSYEQY
v_call: TRBV4-1; j_call: TRBJ2-3; cdr3_aa: ASSQEGATSGFTDTQY
v_call: TRBV5-1; j_call: TRBJ2-2; cdr3_aa: ASTTITGGGGELF
v_call: TRBV19; j_call: TRBJ1-4; cdr3_aa: ASSPDRLDEKLF
v_call: TRBV5-1; j_call: TRBJ1-5; cdr3_aa: ASSLGQGGTPQH
v_call: TRBV30; j_call: TRBJ2-5; cdr3_aa: AWSVIAGDQETQY
v_call: TRBV19; j_call: TRBJ2-6; cdr3_aa: ASKRDRGSGANVLT
v_call: TRBV14; j_call: TRBJ1-1; cdr3_aa: ASSQWTGEEAF
v_call: TRBV18; j_call: TRBJ2-3; cdr3_aa: ASSPVSGSGTDTQY
v_call: TRBV2; j_call: TRBJ2-1; cdr3_aa: ASSERSTLNEQF
v_call: TRBV7-3; j_call: TRBJ2-1; cdr3_aa: ASSRGLNNEQF
v_call: TRBV4-1; j_call: TRBJ2-6; cdr3_aa: ASSQGQANSGANVLT
v_call: TRBV7-6; j_call: TRBJ2-1; cdr3_aa: ASTVQGGRLHNEQF
v_call: TRBV5-1; j_call: TRBJ1-5; cdr3_aa: ASSLTGLEQPQH
v_call: TRBV18; j_call: TRBJ2-1; cdr3_aa: ASSPPGGGDEQF
v_call: TRBV2; j_call: TRBJ1-6; cdr3_aa: ASSENGQSNSPLH
v_call: TRBV7-2; j_call: TRBJ2-3; cdr3_aa: ASRIGLAGLMATDTQY
v_call: TRBV24-1; j_call: TRBJ1-1; cdr3_aa: ATSDSRRPNTEAF
v_call: TRBV4-1; j_call: TRBJ1-1; cdr3_aa: ASSQDGSGTEAF
v_call: TRBV11-2; j_call: TRBJ1-1; cdr3_aa: ASSRYQGNQAF
v_call: TRBV28; j_call: TRBJ1-2; cdr3_aa: ASNPITPLGYT
v_call: TRBV27; j_call: TRBJ2-1; cdr3_aa: ASSAGDRGFREF
v_call: TRBV14; j_call: TRBJ2-5; cdr3_aa: ASSQDLTGRPQY
v_call: TRBV20-1; j_call: TRBJ2-1; cdr3_aa: SAVGGSQF
v_call: TRBV28; j_call: TRBJ2-4; cdr3_aa: ASNGGRENIQY
v_call: TRBV5-5; j_call: TRBJ2-7; cdr3_aa: ASSVTKTNRVGQY
v_call: TRBV30; j_call: TRBJ2-3; cdr3_aa: AWGPTGGTTDTQY
v_call: TRBV4-1; j_call: TRBJ2-3; cdr3_aa: ASSQDISVSTDTQY
v_call: TRBV29-1; j_call: TRBJ1-2; cdr3_aa: SVEGRAVYGYT
v_call: TRBV2; j_call: TRBJ2-5; cdr3_aa: ASGLAGVETQY
v_call: TRBV28; j_call: TRBJ2-4; cdr3_aa: ASSFGQLAKNIQY
v_call: TRBV28; j_call: TRBJ1-5; cdr3_aa: ASSPLMGLAQH
v_call: TRBV18; j_call: TRBJ2-7; cdr3_aa: ASSPGIGTGSFYEQY
v_call: TRBV6-2/TRBV6-3; j_call: TRBJ2-3; cdr3_aa: ASSYNVLLPYTDTQY